A selection of T cell receptor beta chains follows, all from one sample in a study of tumor-infiltrating lymphocytes in primary liver carcinoma. MiXCR, run by TCRdb on the multiplex PCR reads, gives a single entry per CDR3 protein. This sample carries 55,000 to 70,000 distinct CDR3 sequences, about two thirds of them seen once, and the ten largest clones take approximately 50%. What was sequenced was liver tumor tissue from sampling region 2. These receptors originate from a man aged 40-55 years with primary liver carcinoma and hepatitis B virus infection. The CDR3 runs from the conserved cysteine through the conserved F or W. Each record gives: CDR3 DNA, CDR3 protein, V gene, clone size, J gene, D gene. A D gene is named only where the DNA matches it firmly. For some rows the clone size is stated as once, few or many, or as a class when expanded; others skip it.

CDR3 DNA: TGTGCCAGCAGGAGACCCTCGATCACTGAAGCTTTCTTT
CDR3 protein: CASRRPSITEAFF
V gene: TRBV25-1
clone size: -
J gene: TRBJ1-1
D gene: -

CDR3 DNA: TGTGCCAGCAGTCCGAGGGACAGGGTCCCTACGCAGTATTTT
CDR3 protein: CASSPRDRVPTQYF
V gene: TRBV12-3/TRBV12-4
clone size: -
J gene: TRBJ2-3
D gene: TRBD1

CDR3 DNA: TGTGCCAGCAGTTGGACTAGCGGCTCCTACATTGAGCAGTTCTTC
CDR3 protein: CASSWTSGSYIEQFF
V gene: TRBV6-2/TRBV6-3
clone size: -
J gene: TRBJ2-1
D gene: TRBD2

CDR3 DNA: TGCGTCAGCAGCTTAAGAGACAGGGGGCTGTACGAGCAGTACTTC
CDR3 protein: CVSSLRDRGLYEQYF
V gene: TRBV5-1
clone size: once
J gene: TRBJ2-7
D gene: TRBD1

CDR3 DNA: TGTGCCAGCAGTTACGGCGGGGCCCAGCATTTT
CDR3 protein: CASSYGGAQHF
V gene: TRBV6-5
clone size: many
J gene: TRBJ1-5
D gene: -

CDR3 DNA: TGTGCAAGCAGCCAAGGGGCAGTGACGGGCGGCTACGAGCAGTACTTC
CDR3 protein: CASSQGAVTGGYEQYF
V gene: TRBV4-2
clone size: -
J gene: TRBJ2-7
D gene: -

CDR3 DNA: TGTGCCAGTACGGAGACTAGCGGGAAGAAAGGGACCCAGTACTTC
CDR3 protein: CASTETSGKKGTQYF
V gene: TRBV12-3/TRBV12-4
clone size: -
J gene: TRBJ2-5
D gene: TRBD2

CDR3 DNA: TGTGTCAGCAGTGGACCGGTGGAGGTGGGGACCCAGTACTTC
CDR3 protein: CVSSGPVEVGTQYF
V gene: TRBV11-1
clone size: -
J gene: TRBJ2-5
D gene: -

CDR3 DNA: TGTGCCAGCAGCACGGACAGGGATCAGCCCCAGCATTTT
CDR3 protein: CASSTDRDQPQHF
V gene: TRBV12-3/TRBV12-4
clone size: -
J gene: TRBJ1-5
D gene: TRBD1

CDR3 DNA: TGCGCCAGCAGCGGGACTAGCGGGAGTAACGGGGAGACCCAGTACTTC
CDR3 protein: CASSGTSGSNGETQYF
V gene: TRBV5-1
clone size: many
J gene: TRBJ2-5
D gene: TRBD2

CDR3 DNA: TGCAGCGTTTCGGACAGGGGGCGCAAAGAGACCCAGTACTTC
CDR3 protein: CSVSDRGRKETQYF
V gene: TRBV29-1
clone size: many
J gene: TRBJ2-5
D gene: TRBD1